The subject of this entry is one TCR beta chain. The data were taken from a study of blood T cell repertoires in COVID-19. Study-wide background: T cells, B-cell-depleted T cells, or PBMCs supplied cDNA or gDNA.

Authors' processing steps: Amplification from reference gene primers served as the basis for estimated nucleated cell counts. Assay used: immunoSEQ multiplex PCR; TCRdb lists only in-frame clones, some missing. V and J calls plus clone size are reproduced from that table; the DNA served to infer D and trimming. The data contain fewer than 45,000 clones, approximately 84% of them singletons. V lost 3 bases and J lost 5, with 9 bases in between. This CDR3 has 13 residues. CDR1 SGHTA and CDR2 FQGNSA come from the germline V gene. The chain is built from TRBV7-2 and TRBJ2-3; D is possibly TRBD2 (6 bases). The sequence came from a human donor in a cohort sampled during active COVID-19. The specimen sequenced was peripheral blood. The CDR3 here is CASSLGSGDTQYF. The CDR3 DNA reads TGTGCCAGCAGCTTGGGTAGCGGAGATACGCAGTATTTT.